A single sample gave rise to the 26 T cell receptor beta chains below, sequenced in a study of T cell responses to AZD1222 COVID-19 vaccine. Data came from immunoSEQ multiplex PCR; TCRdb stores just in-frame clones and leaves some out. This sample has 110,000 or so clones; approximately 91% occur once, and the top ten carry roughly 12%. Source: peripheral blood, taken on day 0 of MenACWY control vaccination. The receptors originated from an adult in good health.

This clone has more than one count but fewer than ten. This chain's CDR3 is CASSKNRGQSQPQHF. CDR3 nucleotides: TGTGCCAGTAGTAAAAACAGGGGGCAAAGCCAGCCCCAGCATTTT. This chain links TRBV19 with TRBJ1-5, with 9 bases fitting TRBD1. The junction had 8 bases not matched to a gene; V was cut back by 4 bases and J by 7 bases. This CDR3 comprises 15 residues. Per germline, CDR1 LNHDA and CDR2 SQIVND (reference sequence). Using reference TRBV19 and TRBJ1-5 for the parts outside the CDR3, the full variable domain is DGGITQSPKYLFRKEGQNVTLSCEQNLNHDAMYWYRQDPGQGLRLIYYSQIVNDFQKGDIAEGYSVSREKKESFPLTVTSAQKNPTAFYLCASSKNRGQSQPQHFGDGTRLSIL.

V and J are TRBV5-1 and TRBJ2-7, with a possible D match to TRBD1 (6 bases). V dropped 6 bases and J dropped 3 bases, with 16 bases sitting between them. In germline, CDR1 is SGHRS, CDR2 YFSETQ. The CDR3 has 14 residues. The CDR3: CASTPDSTSYEQYF. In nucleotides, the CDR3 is TGCGCCAGCACCCCGGACAGTACAAGCTACGAGCAGTACTTC.

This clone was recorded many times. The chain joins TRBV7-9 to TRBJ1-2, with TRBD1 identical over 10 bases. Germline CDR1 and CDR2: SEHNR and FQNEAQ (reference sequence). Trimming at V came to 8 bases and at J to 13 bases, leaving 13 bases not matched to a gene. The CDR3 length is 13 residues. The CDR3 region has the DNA TGTGCCAGCTACGCCCTAGACAGGGGGCTTTTCACCTTC. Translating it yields CASYALDRGLFTF.

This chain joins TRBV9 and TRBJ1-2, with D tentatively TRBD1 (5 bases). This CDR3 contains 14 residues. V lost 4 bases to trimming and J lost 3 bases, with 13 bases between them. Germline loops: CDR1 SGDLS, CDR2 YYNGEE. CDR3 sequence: CASSLRWGDYGYTF. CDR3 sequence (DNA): TGTGCCAGCAGCCTTCGGTGGGGGGACTATGGCTACACCTTC.

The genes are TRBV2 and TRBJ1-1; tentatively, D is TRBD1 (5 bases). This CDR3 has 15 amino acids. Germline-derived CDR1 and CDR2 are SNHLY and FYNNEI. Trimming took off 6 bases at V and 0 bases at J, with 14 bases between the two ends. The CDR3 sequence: CASRIDQGVNTEAFF. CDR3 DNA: TGTGCCAGCAGGATAGACCAGGGCGTGAACACTGAAGCTTTCTTT.

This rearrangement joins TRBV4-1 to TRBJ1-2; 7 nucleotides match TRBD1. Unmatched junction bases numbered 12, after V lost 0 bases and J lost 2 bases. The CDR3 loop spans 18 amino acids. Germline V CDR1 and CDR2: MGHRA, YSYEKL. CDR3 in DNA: TGCGCCAGCAGCCAAGATCGAGGGCAGGGGGGTGCGAACTATGGCTACACCTTC. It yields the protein CASSQDRGQGGANYGYTF.

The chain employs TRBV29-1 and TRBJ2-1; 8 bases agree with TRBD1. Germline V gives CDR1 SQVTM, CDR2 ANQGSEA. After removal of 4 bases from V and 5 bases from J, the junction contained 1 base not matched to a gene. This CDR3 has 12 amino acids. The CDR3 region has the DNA TGCAGCGTTGGGGACAGGAACAATGAGCAGTTCTTC. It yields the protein CSVGDRNNEQFF.

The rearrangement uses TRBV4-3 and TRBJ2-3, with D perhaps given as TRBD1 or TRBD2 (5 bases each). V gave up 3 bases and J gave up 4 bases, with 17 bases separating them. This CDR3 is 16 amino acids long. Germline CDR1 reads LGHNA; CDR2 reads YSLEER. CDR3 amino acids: CASSQMGPLTPDTQYF. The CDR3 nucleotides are TGCGCCAGCAGCCAGATGGGACCCTTGACCCCAGATACGCAGTATTTT.

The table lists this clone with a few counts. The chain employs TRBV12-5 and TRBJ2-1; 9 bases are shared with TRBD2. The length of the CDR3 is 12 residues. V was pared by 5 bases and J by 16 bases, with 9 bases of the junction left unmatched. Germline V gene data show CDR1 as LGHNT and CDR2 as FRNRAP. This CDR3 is CASGTFSGSIFF. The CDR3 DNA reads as TGTGCTAGTGGTACCTTTAGCGGGAGTATCTTCTTC.

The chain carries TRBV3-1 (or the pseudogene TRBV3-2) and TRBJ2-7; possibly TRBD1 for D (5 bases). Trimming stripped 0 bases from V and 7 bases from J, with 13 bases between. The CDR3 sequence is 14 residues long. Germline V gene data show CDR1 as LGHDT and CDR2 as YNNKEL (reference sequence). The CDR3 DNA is TGTGCCAGCAGCCAAGACAGGGTTTATGGAGAGCAGTACTTC. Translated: CASSQDRVYGEQYF.

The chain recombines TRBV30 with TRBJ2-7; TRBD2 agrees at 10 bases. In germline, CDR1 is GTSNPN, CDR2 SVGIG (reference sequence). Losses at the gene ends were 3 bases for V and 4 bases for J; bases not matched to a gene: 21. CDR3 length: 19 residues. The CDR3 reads CAWSHQQGPSSGRAYEQYF. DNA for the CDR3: TGTGCCTGGAGCCACCAACAGGGACCTAGCAGCGGGAGGGCTTACGAGCAGTACTTC.

The CDR3 loop is CASSLERPANTGELFF. CDR3 coding DNA: TGCGCCAGCAGCTTGGAGCGACCGGCTAACACCGGGGAGCTGTTTTTT. The genes are TRBV5-1 and TRBJ2-2, with D unresolved. Trimming took 0 bases from V and 2 from J, leaving 11 bases between them. Germline CDR1 is SGHRS and CDR2 is YFSETQ. The CDR3 has 16 residues.

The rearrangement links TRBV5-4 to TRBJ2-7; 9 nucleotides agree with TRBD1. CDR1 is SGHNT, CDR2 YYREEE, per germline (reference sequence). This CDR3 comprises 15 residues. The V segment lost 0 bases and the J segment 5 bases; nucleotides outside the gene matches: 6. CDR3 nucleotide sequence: TGTGCCAGCAGCTTGGGTGGGACAGGGAGGGACGAGCAGTACTTC. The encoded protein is CASSLGGTGRDEQYF. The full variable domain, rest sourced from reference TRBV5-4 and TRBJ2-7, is ETGVTQSPTHLIKTRGQQVTLRCSSQSGHNTVSWYQQALGQGPQFIFQYYREEENGRGNFPPRFSGLQFPNYSSELNVNALELDDSALYLCASSLGGTGRDEQYFGPGTRLTVT.

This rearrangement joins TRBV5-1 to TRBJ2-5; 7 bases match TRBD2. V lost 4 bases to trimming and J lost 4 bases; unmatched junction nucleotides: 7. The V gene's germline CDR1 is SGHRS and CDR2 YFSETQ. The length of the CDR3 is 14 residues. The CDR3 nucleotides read TGCGCCAGCAGCGTGGGGGGGGAGTCAGAGACCCAGTACTTC. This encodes CASSVGGESETQYF.

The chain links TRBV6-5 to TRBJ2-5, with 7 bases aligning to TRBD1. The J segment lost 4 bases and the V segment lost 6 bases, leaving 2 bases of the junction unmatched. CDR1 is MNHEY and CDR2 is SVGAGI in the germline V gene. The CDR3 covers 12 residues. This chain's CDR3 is CASRQGLETQYF. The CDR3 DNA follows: TGTGCCAGCAGACAGGGGTTAGAGACCCAGTACTTC.

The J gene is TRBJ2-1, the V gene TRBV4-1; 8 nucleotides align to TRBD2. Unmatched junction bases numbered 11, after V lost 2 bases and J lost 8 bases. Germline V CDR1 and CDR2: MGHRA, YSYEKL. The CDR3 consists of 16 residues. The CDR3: CASSQPGSGGFYEQFF. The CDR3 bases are TGCGCCAGCAGCCAACCGGGGAGCGGGGGCTTTTATGAGCAGTTCTTC.

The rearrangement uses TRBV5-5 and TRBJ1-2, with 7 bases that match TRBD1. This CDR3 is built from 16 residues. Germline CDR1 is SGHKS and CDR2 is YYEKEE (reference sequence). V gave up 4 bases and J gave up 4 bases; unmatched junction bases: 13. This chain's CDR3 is CASSTALQGQGYGYTF. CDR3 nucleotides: TGTGCCAGCAGCACGGCCCTACAGGGGCAGGGCTATGGCTACACCTTC. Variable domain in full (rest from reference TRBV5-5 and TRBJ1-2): DAGVTQSPTHLIKTRGQQVTLRCSPISGHKSVSWYQQVLGQGPQFIFQYYEKEERGRGNFPDRFSARQFPNYSSELNVNALLLGDSALYLCASSTALQGQGYGYTFGSGTRLTVV.

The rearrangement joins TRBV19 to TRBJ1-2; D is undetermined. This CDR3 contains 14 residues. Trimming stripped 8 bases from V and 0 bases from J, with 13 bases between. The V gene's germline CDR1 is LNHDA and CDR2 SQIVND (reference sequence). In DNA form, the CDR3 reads TGTGCCAGTGCCGTGTTCCCGACTAACTATGGCTACACCTTC. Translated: CASAVFPTNYGYTF.

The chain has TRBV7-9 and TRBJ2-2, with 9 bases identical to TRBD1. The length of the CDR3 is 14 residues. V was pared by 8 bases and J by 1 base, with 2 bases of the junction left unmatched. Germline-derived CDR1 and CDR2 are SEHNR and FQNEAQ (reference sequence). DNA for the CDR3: TGTGCCAGCCGGGGACAGGGGAACACCGGGGAGCTGTTTTTT. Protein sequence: CASRGQGNTGELFF.

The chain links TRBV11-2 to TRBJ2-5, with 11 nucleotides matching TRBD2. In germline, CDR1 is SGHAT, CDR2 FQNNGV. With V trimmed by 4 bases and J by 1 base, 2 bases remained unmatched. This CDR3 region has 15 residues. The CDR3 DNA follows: TGTGCCAGCAGCTATAGCGGGGGGGCCCAAGAGACCCAGTACTTC. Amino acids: CASSYSGGAQETQYF. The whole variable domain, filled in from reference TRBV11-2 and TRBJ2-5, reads EAGVAQSPRYKIIEKRQSVAFWCNPISGHATLYWYQQILGQGPKLLIQFQNNGVVDDSQLPKDRFSAERLKGVDSTLKIQPAKLEDSAVYLCASSYSGGAQETQYFGPGTRLLVL.

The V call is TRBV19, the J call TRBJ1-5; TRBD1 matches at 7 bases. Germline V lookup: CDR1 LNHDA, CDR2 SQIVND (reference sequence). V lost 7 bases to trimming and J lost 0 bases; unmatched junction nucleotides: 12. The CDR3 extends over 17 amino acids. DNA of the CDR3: TGTGCCAGTACGACGGGGGGGACAGCTTATAGCAATCAGCCCCAGCATTTT. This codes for CASTTGGTAYSNQPQHF. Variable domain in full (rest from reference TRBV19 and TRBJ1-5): DGGITQSPKYLFRKEGQNVTLSCEQNLNHDAMYWYRQDPGQGLRLIYYSQIVNDFQKGDIAEGYSVSREKKESFPLTVTSAQKNPTAFYLCASTTGGTAYSNQPQHFGDGTRLSIL.

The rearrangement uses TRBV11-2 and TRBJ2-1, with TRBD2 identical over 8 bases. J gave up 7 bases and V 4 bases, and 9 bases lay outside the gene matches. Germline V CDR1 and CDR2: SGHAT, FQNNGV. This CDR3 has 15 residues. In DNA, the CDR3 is TGTGCCAGCAGCTCCGGACTAGCCCAAGTGAATGAGCAGTTCTTC. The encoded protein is CASSSGLAQVNEQFF.

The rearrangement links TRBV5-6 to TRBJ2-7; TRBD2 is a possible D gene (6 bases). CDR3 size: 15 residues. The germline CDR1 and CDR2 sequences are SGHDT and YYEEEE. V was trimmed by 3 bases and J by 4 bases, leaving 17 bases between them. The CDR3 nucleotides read TGTGCCAGCAGCTCCGGGGGTCCATACCCTTACGAGCAGTACTTC. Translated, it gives CASSSGGPYPYEQYF.

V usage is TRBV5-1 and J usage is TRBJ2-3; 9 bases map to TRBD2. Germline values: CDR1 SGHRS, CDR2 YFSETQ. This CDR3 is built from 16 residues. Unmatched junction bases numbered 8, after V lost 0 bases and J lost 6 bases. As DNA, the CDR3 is TGCGCCAGCAGCTTGGTCGGTAGCGGGGGAGCGGATACGCAGTATTTT. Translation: CASSLVGSGGADTQYF.

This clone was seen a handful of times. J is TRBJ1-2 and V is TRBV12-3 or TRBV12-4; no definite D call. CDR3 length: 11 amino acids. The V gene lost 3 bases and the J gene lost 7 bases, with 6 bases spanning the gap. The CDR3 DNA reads TGTGCCAGCAGTTTTGTGGGTGGCTACACCTTC. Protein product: CASSFVGGYTF.

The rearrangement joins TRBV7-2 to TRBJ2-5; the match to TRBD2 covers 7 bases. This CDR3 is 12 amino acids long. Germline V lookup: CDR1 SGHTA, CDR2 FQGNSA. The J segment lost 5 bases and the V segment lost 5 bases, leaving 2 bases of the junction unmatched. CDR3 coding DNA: TGTGCCAGCAGCGCAGCGGGGGAGACCCAGTACTTC. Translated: CASSAAGETQYF.